The clone carrying this TCR beta chain showed up just a few times. Antigen unknown. The data were taken from a study of cytomegalovirus exposure and HLA in healthy donors. Study results and caveats: An analysis that was carried out later associated some 17,000 TCR beta sequences with HLA alleles at 0.05 false discovery rate. In most subjects, TCR beta sequences reportedly gave accurate predictions of HLA-A and HLA-B alleles. In a later analysis, TCR beta V- and J-gene trimming was associated with a missense DCLRE1C variant.

In the PCR, 60 Vbeta and 13 Jbeta primers were used. Libraries were prepared by immunoSEQ multiplex PCR; TCRdb keeps only in-frame clonotypes and omits some of them. The data contain 100,000 to 150,000 clones, less than 80% of them singletons. These donors counted as nominally healthy when sampled, but unrecorded immune exposures were likely. Germline V gives CDR1 LNHDA, CDR2 SQIVND (reference sequence). V gave up 3 bases and J gave up 5 bases, with 4 bases separating them. This CDR3 region has 11 residues. The genes are TRBV19 and TRBJ2-5; no clear D. This receptor was taken from a man between 50 and 59 years old in good health and CMV-seronegative. Sequencing used PBMCs. CDR3 sequence: CASSIMETQYF. DNA for the CDR3: TGTGCCAGTAGTATTATGGAGACCCAGTACTTC.